Below, one T cell receptor beta chain is given with its context. Authors' processing steps: Using reference gene primer amplification, nucleated cell counts were estimated. The method was immunoSEQ multiplex PCR; TCRdb's version includes in-frame clones alone and lacks a portion of them. V and J calls plus clone size are reproduced from that table; the DNA served to infer D and trimming. Counted here are about 120,000 clones, 84% occurring once; the ten biggest clones make up 3.5% to 4%. Germline CDR1 reads LGHNA; CDR2 reads YSLEER. This CDR3 region has 14 residues. V gave up 0 bases and J gave up 6 bases; unmatched junction bases: 5. Ages ranged from roughly 18 to 100 years, with residence in around 24 US areas. Donors in Cohort 3 who had recovered were those with two negative PCRs, healthcare professional clearance, or resolution of their symptoms. These data come from a study of blood T cell repertoires in COVID-19. In the study overall: PBMCs, B-cell-depleted T cells, or T cells were the source of the cDNA or gDNA that made up the material.

The TCR was taken from a woman aged 30 to 39 who had recovered from COVID-19. Material: PBMCs or T cells enriched from blood (not recorded which). V usage is TRBV4-3 and J usage is TRBJ2-7; 7 bases map to TRBD1. In DNA, the CDR3 is TGCGCCAGCAGCCAAGATAAGGGGACAGTCGAGCAGTACTTC. Translating it yields CASSQDKGTVEQYF.